Below, one T cell receptor beta chain is given with its context. Its antigen specificity is not known. No much larger clone is present one base from it, and per-base qualities are unavailable. The source of the sample is a study of blood T cell repertoires in COVID-19 (dated by TCRdb to the early 2020s). Turning to the overall study: Samples covering the acute and convalescent phases of COVID-19 were provided by collaborators in the United States, Italy and Spain. The material from the prospective study consisted of cDNA or gDNA derived from T cells, B-cell-depleted T cells, or PBMCs. The dataset comprised deeply sampled blood TCRbeta repertoires from subjects exposed to, actively infected with, or recovered from COVID-19. A freely available public database, intended as a resource for researchers studying the immune response to SARS-CoV-2, is where the repertoires were released. The samples were drawn from the first 160 participants of the ongoing ImmuneRACE study and from some 1,300 subjects provided by 6 global collaborators. A de-identified subject ID, COVID-19 status, age in years and sex were almost always included in the sample metadata. HLA class I and class II types, where available, came from metadata supplied by the sample provider rather than from assay-based typing.

TCRbeta CDR3 regions were amplified from genomic DNA using the immunoSEQ Assay, a bias-controlled multiplex PCR. In the paper's pipeline: The number of nucleated cells in each sample was estimated by amplification of reference gene primers within the assay. Sequence reads were collapsed and filtered to measure the absolute abundance of every unique TCRbeta CDR3 rearrangement. Productive Simpson clonality was computed per sample as the square root of Simpson's diversity index over productive rearrangements. The source is immuneACCESS, and TCRdb retained only in-frame sequences with V and J called. Part of the clones is not carried over; for the studies checked, unresolved V genes explain less than half of this, and the remainder is unexplained. V and J calls and clone size follow that table, whereas D and trimming were derived from the DNA. This sample lists about 250,000 clones; 83% were detected once. The ten largest clones represent more than 5% of the sample.

The collaborating institutions used their own protocols to collect whole blood in K2EDTA tubes. For TCRbeta analysis, collaborator samples were shipped as frozen whole blood, as isolated PBMCs, or as DNA extracted from either sample type. Here is what the overall study found, with its caveats: The amount of clinical and demographic metadata varied by source and participant and was provided uncurated.

This TCR derives from a human donor in a cohort sampled during active COVID-19. Material: peripheral blood.

The nucleotide sequence is TGTGCCAGCAGCTTAGGAGGGAGAGATACGCAGTATTTT. It translates to CASSLGGRDTQYF. This chain is built from TRBV7-2 and TRBJ2-3; TRBD2 might be the D gene, on 5 matching bases. V sheds 1 base and J sheds 5 bases, leaving 7 bases between their ends. Sequences SGHTA (CDR1) and FQGNSA (CDR2) are obtained from the germline V gene. The CDR3 measures 13 amino acids from cysteine to phenylalanine. Just CDR3 DNA is preserved here, 39 bases in frame from base 1.